The clone carrying this TCR beta chain was picked up one time. Its target is unknown. Germline is not matched at one junction end, which may reflect a read error. Method: immunoSEQ multiplex PCR; TCRdb's copy keeps in-frame clones and lacks some. The sample shows roughly 56,000 clones, around 83% of them seen only once. These data belong to a study of OX40 agonist ivuxolimab in advanced cancers. Background on the study: An anti-OX40 (CD134) antibody with agonistic activity, ivuxolimab, was administered to patients. Previous treatment with anti-PD-1, anti-PD-L1 or anti-CTLA-4 therapy was allowed; approximately 40% had received some.

Overall study results and limits: Those patients achieving a partial response at 0.1-3.0 mg/kg showed among the lowest clonal expansion.

The CDR3 has 18 residues. Germline CDR1 is SGHTS and CDR2 is YDEGEE. V and J are TRBV5-8 and TRBJ1-2; 9 bases fit TRBD1. The TCR was taken from an adult with an advanced solid tumor such as melanoma, head and neck, liver or kidney cancer. The source material was CD4+ or CD8+ T cells sorted from blood, sampled in a trial of the OX40 agonist ivuxolimab. This CDR3 is CASSRQRTGTGYVYGYTF. The CDR3 DNA reads TGCGCCAGCAGCCGCCAAAGGACCGGGACAGGGTATGTCTATGGCTACACCTTC. The whole variable domain, filled in from reference TRBV5-8 and TRBJ1-2, reads EAGVTQSPTHLIKTRGQQATLRCSPISGHTSVYWYQQALGLGLQFLLWYDEGEERNRGNFPPRFSGRQFPNYSSELNVNALELEDSALYLCASSRQRTGTGYVYGYTFGSGTRLTVV.